The present TCR beta chain was sequenced within a study of blood T cells in healthy people across ages. The CDR3 has 14 residues. Germline V gene sequence: CDR1 SGHTA, CDR2 FQGNSA. Losses at the gene ends were 5 bases for V and 0 bases for J; bases not matched to a gene: 2. Next came a second PCR, run for roughly 6 to 11 cycles, which used a sample-barcoded 5' primer along with a J-beta primer mix. TCRdb reprocessed the 5' RACE reads via MiXCR and lists one record per CDR3 protein. The sample lists around 1,100,000 distinct CDR3 sequences; about two fifths were seen once. The rearrangement uses TRBV7-2 and TRBJ1-1; 8 positions match TRBD1. The sample was blood. This sequence originates from a man between 18 and 35 years old in good health. CDR3 sequence: CASSPGQVNTEAFF. CDR3 sequence (DNA): TGTGCCAGCAGCCCGGGACAGGTGAACACTGAAGCTTTCTTT.